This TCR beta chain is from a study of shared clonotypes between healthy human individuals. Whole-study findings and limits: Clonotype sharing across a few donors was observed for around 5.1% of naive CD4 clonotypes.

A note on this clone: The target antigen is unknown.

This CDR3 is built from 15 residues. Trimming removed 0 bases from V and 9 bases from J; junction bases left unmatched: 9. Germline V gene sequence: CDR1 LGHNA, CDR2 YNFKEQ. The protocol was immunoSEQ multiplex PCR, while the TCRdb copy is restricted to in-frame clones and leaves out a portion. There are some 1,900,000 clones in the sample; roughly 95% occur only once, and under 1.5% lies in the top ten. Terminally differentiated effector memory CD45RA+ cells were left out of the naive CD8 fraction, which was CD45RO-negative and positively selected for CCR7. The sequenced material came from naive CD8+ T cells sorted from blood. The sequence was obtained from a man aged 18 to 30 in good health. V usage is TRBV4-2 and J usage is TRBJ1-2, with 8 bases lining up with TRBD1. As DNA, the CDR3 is TGTGCCAGCAGCCAAGATCTCGGGGACAGGCAAAGCTACACCTTC. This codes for CASSQDLGDRQSYTF.